This T cell receptor beta chain is from a study of cytomegalovirus exposure and HLA in healthy donors. There are a few counts of this clone. A multiplex PCR was run with 60 Vbeta primers and 13 Jbeta primers. This table comes from immunoSEQ multiplex PCR, and its TCRdb copy is limited to in-frame clones, with some not included. The table includes roughly 120,000 clones, roughly two thirds detected once. The sample consisted of PBMCs. This receptor was obtained from a man younger than 40 in good health and CMV-seropositive.

CDR3 residues: CASRVAGVRADTQYF. CDR3 nucleotide sequence: TGTGCCAGCAGGGTAGCGGGAGTGCGGGCAGATACGCAGTATTTT. The chain has TRBV2 and TRBJ2-3; 9 nucleotides match TRBD2. The ends lost 6 bases at V and 4 bases at J; junction bases unmatched: 8. Germline V gene lookup returns CDR1 SNHLY and CDR2 FYNNEI. The CDR3 consists of 15 residues.